A single sample is the source of the 9 T cell receptor beta chains below, sequenced in a study of shared clonotypes between healthy human individuals. Sequenced by immunoSEQ multiplex PCR; TCRdb stores in-frame clones only, minus some. The sample lists roughly 2.2 million clones; 85% to 95% were seen once. The sequenced material came from naive CD4+ T cells from PBMCs. Subset in this sample: CD45RA+ positively selected. These receptors originate from a man younger than 35 in good health. Some clones in this sample may be carry-over from other donors' samples.

V and J are TRBV6-1 and TRBJ1-1, with D hard to call. V dropped 6 bases and J dropped 6 bases, with 17 bases sitting between them. The CDR3 is 14 amino acids. Germline V gene sequence: CDR1 MNHNS, CDR2 SASEGT. In DNA, the CDR3 is TGTGCCAGCAGCTCGGGCCATACCCAGCCTGAAGCTTTCTTT. Protein product: CASSSGHTQPEAFF.

The rearrangement links TRBV7-9 to TRBJ1-2; TRBD1 is a possible D gene (5 bases). Germline loops: CDR1 SEHNR, CDR2 FQNEAQ (reference sequence). Trimming removed 2 bases from V and 7 bases from J, with 20 bases in between. The CDR3 is 16 amino acids. CDR3 loop: CASSLPTGQGTGGYTF. CDR3 sequence (DNA): TGTGCCAGCAGCTTACCCACGGGGCAGGGAACGGGTGGCTACACCTTC. Supplemented by reference TRBV7-9 and TRBJ1-2, the full variable domain reads DTGVSQNPRHKITKRGQNVTFRCDPISEHNRLYWYRQTLGQGPEFLTYFQNEAQLEKSRLLSDRFSAERPKGSFSTLEIQRTEQGDSAMYLCASSLPTGQGTGGYTFGSGTRLTVV.

CDR3 loop: CASSTHASGSTDTQYF. The CDR3 nucleotides are TGTGCCAGTAGTACACACGCTAGCGGGAGCACAGATACGCAGTATTTT. V is TRBV19 and J is TRBJ2-3; 8 bases line up with TRBD2. V trimming: 4 bases; J trimming: 0 bases; junction bases outside the gene matches: 6. Per germline, CDR1 LNHDA and CDR2 SQIVND (reference sequence). The CDR3 covers 16 residues.

This clone was observed once. This rearrangement joins TRBV30 to TRBJ2-7; the D gene is possibly TRBD2 (5 bases). Germline values: CDR1 GTSNPN, CDR2 SVGIG (reference sequence). The CDR3 runs 14 residues. V was shortened by 0 bases and J by 6 bases, with 15 bases between the two germline ends. DNA for the CDR3: TGTGCCTGGAGTGTTGCAGCTAGCAGCGGCGAGCAGTACTTC. This gives the protein CAWSVAASSGEQYF. Variable domain in full (rest from reference TRBV30 and TRBJ2-7): SQTIHQWPATLVQPVGSPLSLECTVEGTSNPNLYWYRQAAGRGLQLLFYSVGIGQISSEVPQNLSASRPQDRQFILSSKKLLLSDSGFYLCAWSVAASSGEQYFGPGTRLTVT.

The J gene is TRBJ1-2, the V gene TRBV15; no clear D. Germline lookup yields CDR1 LNHNV and CDR2 YYDKDF (reference sequence). V gave up 4 bases and J gave up 2 bases, with 8 bases separating them. This CDR3 contains 13 residues. CDR3 protein: CATSKVRNYGYTF. The CDR3 region has the DNA TGTGCCACCAGCAAGGTCAGGAACTATGGCTACACCTTC.

This clone was found once. The rearrangement uses TRBV27 and TRBJ1-5, with 10 nucleotides matching TRBD1. The germline V gene has CDR1 MNHEY and CDR2 SMNVEV (reference sequence). This CDR3 is 18 amino acids long. Trimming cost V 6 bases and J 0 bases; bases outside gene matches: 11. The CDR3 nucleotides are TGTGCCAGCAGCCCTCGGACAGGGGGATTTTATAGCAATCAGCCCCAGCATTTT. Translated: CASSPRTGGFYSNQPQHF.

The chain links TRBV28 to TRBJ1-2; 7 positions agree with TRBD1. V was pared by 0 bases and J by 8 bases, with 6 bases of the junction left unmatched. CDR3 length equals 14 residues. CDR1 is MDHEN, CDR2 SYDVKM, per germline. DNA of the CDR3: TGTGCCAGCAGTTTATGGACAGGGTCTCGGGGCTACACCTTC. As protein: CASSLWTGSRGYTF.

The chain couples TRBV4-3 to TRBJ2-3; D is perhaps TRBD1 (5 bases). V dropped 4 bases and J dropped 2 bases, with 16 bases sitting between them. This CDR3 has 16 residues. The germline V gene has CDR1 LGHNA and CDR2 YSLEER. For the CDR3, the DNA is TGCGCCAGCAGCCTATCGACAGTCTTACCCACAGATACGCAGTATTTT. Translating gives CASSLSTVLPTDTQYF.

V gene TRBV7-9 combines with J gene TRBJ2-7; 10 bases are a match to TRBD2. J gave up 3 bases and V 0 bases, and 5 bases lay outside the gene matches. The germline V gene has CDR1 SEHNR and CDR2 FQNEAQ (reference sequence). The CDR3 length is 16 residues. CDR3 DNA: TGTGCCAGCAGCTTAGCCACCGGGACTAGCGACTACGAGCAGTACTTC. Amino acid sequence: CASSLATGTSDYEQYF.